This record covers a single T cell receptor beta chain. This specimen belongs to a study of blood T cell repertoires in COVID-19. Study summary: The samples span acute and convalescent COVID-19 from the United States, Italy and Spain. Sources were T cells, B-cell-depleted T cells, or PBMCs; the material itself was cDNA or gDNA.

Between the trimmed V and J ends, which lost 5 bases and 5 bases, there was a span of 19 bases. CDR1 and CDR2 from the germline V gene are MNHEY and SMNVEV (reference sequence). The CDR3 extends over 15 amino acids. Authors' processing steps: Estimated nucleated cell counts came from reference gene primer amplification. Repertoires were generated with immunoSEQ multiplex PCR, while TCRdb's copy carries only in-frame clones and drops some. The V and J calls and clone size are taken from that table; D and trimming were inferred from the DNA. The profile shows approximately 93,000 clones, roughly 88% of them singletons.

The TCR sequence derives from a man aged 50-60 years with active or convalescent COVID-19. The specimen sequenced was peripheral blood. V and J are TRBV27 and TRBJ2-7, with D possibly being TRBD2 (7 bases). The CDR3 sequence: CASSLGTGGRNEQYF. CDR3 DNA: TGTGCCAGCAGTCTAGGGACCGGGGGGCGGAACGAGCAGTACTTC.